This T cell receptor (beta chain) is from a study of identical twins. From the 5' RACE reads, TCRdb called clonotypes with MiXCR, one entry per CDR3 protein. The profile shows approximately 890,000 distinct CDR3 sequences, roughly an eighth of them singletons. About this clonotype itself: No antigen is known for it.

General observations from the study: Abundant beta clonotypes from cord blood bore fewer insertions; memory repertoires lacked this pattern.

Trimming pared 6 bases from V and 8 bases from J, leaving 19 bases between. Germline-derived CDR1 and CDR2 are SNHLY and FYNNEI. The length of the CDR3 is 14 residues. Another study also made use of these data, one on yellow fever vaccine responses in identical twins.

The sequence came from a woman younger than 35 in good health. This chain connects TRBV2 to TRBJ1-2, with TRBD1 as a possible D gene (5 bases). The sequenced sample consisted of PBMCs. The DNA of the CDR3 is TGTGCCAGCAGCGGAAACCGGGACCTTGGAGGCTACACCTTC. It is translated as CASSGNRDLGGYTF.